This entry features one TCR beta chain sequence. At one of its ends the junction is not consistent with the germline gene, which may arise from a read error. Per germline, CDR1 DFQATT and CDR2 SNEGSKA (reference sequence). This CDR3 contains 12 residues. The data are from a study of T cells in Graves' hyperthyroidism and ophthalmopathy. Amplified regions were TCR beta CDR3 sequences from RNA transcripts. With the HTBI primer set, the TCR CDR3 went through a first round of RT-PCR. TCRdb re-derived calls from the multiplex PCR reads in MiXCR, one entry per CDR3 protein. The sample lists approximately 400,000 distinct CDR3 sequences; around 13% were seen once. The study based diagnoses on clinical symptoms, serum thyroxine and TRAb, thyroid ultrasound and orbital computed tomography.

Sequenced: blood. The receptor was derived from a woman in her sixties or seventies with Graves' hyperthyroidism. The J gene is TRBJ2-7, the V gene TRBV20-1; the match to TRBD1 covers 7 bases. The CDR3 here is CSAVTGVHEQCF. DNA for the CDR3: TGCAGTGCTGTCACAGGGGTTCACGAGCAGTGCTTC.